This TCR beta chain was identified during a study of identifying expanded T cells in peripheral blood. Whole-study results and caveats: Clone count variance between roughly 2-week samples rose with total template count. Technical replicates showed about 1.1 changed clones; approximately 2 weeks roughly 15; four weeks 19.

Note on this clone: Its antigen is as yet unknown.

Profiled with immunoSEQ multiplex PCR; TCRdb holds only in-frame clones, not every one. This table has under 150,000 clones, approximately 86% appearing once. Germline CDR1 reads MNHNY; CDR2 reads SVGAGI (reference sequence). Between the trimmed V and J ends, which lost 7 bases and 1 base, there was a span of 10 bases. The CDR3 consists of 13 residues. During the collection period, no donor immune events like infections were recorded. The sample was blood. The TCR sequence derives from a person between 18 and 69 years old in good health. This chain connects TRBV6-6 to TRBJ1-2; no clear D. CDR3 bases: TGTGCCAGCACCGAGACCGATAACTATGGCTACACCTTC. This codes for CASTETDNYGYTF.